This T cell receptor beta chain was found in a study of T cell responses to AZD1222 COVID-19 vaccine. The CDR3 is 13 amino acids. Trimming pared 0 bases from V and 9 bases from J, leaving 11 bases between. In germline, CDR1 is MNHEY, CDR2 SVGAGI. Produced via immunoSEQ multiplex PCR; TCRdb's table is partial and in-frame only. The sample comprises approximately 150,000 clones, around 90% of which are singletons, and 1.6% rests with the top ten. This sequence joins TRBV6-5 and TRBJ1-1; a possible D gene is TRBD1 (5 bases). The sequencing here drew on peripheral blood, taken 28 days after the second AZD1222 dose. This sequence was found in an adult who received the AZD1222 COVID-19 vaccine. This CDR3 is CASSYSTRAQAFF. CDR3 DNA sequence: TGTGCCAGCAGTTACTCGACCAGGGCCCAAGCTTTCTTT.